This TCR beta chain was obtained from a study of blood T cells in healthy people across ages. With a J-beta primer mix and a sample-barcoded 5' primer, a second PCR ran roughly 7 to 11 cycles. TCRdb re-called the 5' RACE reads through MiXCR, storing one row per CDR3 protein. The data show roughly 570,000 distinct CDR3 sequences, 25% to 30% seen once. Trimming removed 2 bases from V and 1 base from J; junction bases left unmatched: 8. The CDR3 totals 16 residues. The germline CDR1 and CDR2 sequences are SGDLS and YYNGEE. On this clonotype itself: Its antigen remains unidentified.

Study-wide results and caveats: Naive T cell percentage showed a strong correlation with the diversity of TCR beta. Observed TCR beta diversity per million T cells went down as age went up. This fall followed a roughly linear course with age.

Samples had at least 6.5 million PBMCs isolated from them. Extractions gave at least 5 micrograms of total RNA per sample. Sequencing was done on a sample of blood. The rearrangement links TRBV9 to TRBJ2-5, with 7 bases lining up with TRBD1. The sequence came from a woman aged 65 to 85 in good health. DNA of the CDR3: TGTGCCAGCAGCGTTACGGGACAGACTTTCCAAGAGACCCAGTACTTC. Translated, it gives CASSVTGQTFQETQYF.